The 17 T cell receptor beta chains listed next were all sequenced from one sample in a study of cytotoxic CD8 clonotypes in ibrutinib-treated CLL. Method: immunoSEQ multiplex PCR; TCRdb's copy keeps in-frame clones and lacks some. The sample yields a few hundred thousand clones, roughly 80% seen once. The sample was PBMCs, taken before ibrutinib treatment. These receptors came from a human donor with chronic lymphocytic leukemia.

This chain links TRBV30 with TRBJ2-2, with D tentatively TRBD2 (9 bases). Germline V gene lookup returns CDR1 GTSNPN and CDR2 SVGIG (reference sequence). This CDR3 contains 20 residues. V was trimmed by 2 bases and J by 4 bases, leaving 29 bases between them. DNA of the CDR3: TGTGCCTGGAGTTTTCGCCCTCAGGGGGCTGGCGGGAGGGGCACCGGGGAGCTGTTTTTT. Its protein is CAWSFRPQGAGGRGTGELFF.

The chain links TRBV6-1 to TRBJ1-1, with 8 nucleotides matching TRBD1. Germline lookup yields CDR1 MNHNS and CDR2 SASEGT. The CDR3 spans 15 residues. With V trimmed by 2 bases and J by 5 bases, 7 bases remained unmatched. CDR3 nucleotide sequence: TGTGCCAGCAGTGAACCGACAGGGGTGGGAACTGAAGCTTTCTTT. Its protein product is CASSEPTGVGTEAFF.

This clone was seen a handful of times. CDR3 DNA sequence: TGTGCCAGCAGCCCCCGTGGCAGAGGGGAGACCCAGTACTTC. Translated: CASSPRGRGETQYF. V is TRBV13 and J is TRBJ2-5; the D gene is possibly TRBD2 (5 bases). Germline loops: CDR1 PRHDT, CDR2 FYEKMQ (reference sequence). This CDR3 region has 14 residues. V lost 5 bases, J lost 5 bases, and 15 bases lay in between. The entire variable domain, with the rest obtained from reference TRBV13 and TRBJ2-5, is as follows: AAGVIQSPRHLIKEKRETATLKCYPIPRHDTVYWYQQGPGQDPQFLISFYEKMQSDKGSIPDRFSAQQFSDYHSELNMSSLELGDSALYFCASSPRGRGETQYFGPGTRLLVL.

V gene TRBV19 combines with J gene TRBJ2-6, with D perhaps TRBD1 or TRBD2 (5 bases each). This CDR3 is 19 amino acids long. Trimming took 6 bases from V and 0 from J, leaving 21 bases between them. Germline V gene sequence: CDR1 LNHDA, CDR2 SQIVND (reference sequence). The CDR3 DNA reads as TGTGCCAGTAGACCTATCAGGGAGACACCGATCTCTGGGGCCAACGTCCTGACTTTC. Protein: CASRPIRETPISGANVLTF.

The rearrangement joins TRBV7-8 to TRBJ2-1, with 13 positions matching TRBD2. The trim removed 5 bases at V and 8 bases at J, leaving 6 bases unmatched. This CDR3 contains 15 residues. Per germline, CDR1 SGHVS and CDR2 FQNEAQ. The CDR3 protein is CASSTLAGGPDEQFF. The CDR3 nucleotides read TGTGCCAGCAGCACACTAGCGGGAGGGCCCGATGAGCAGTTCTTC. The full variable domain, in which reference TRBV7-8 and TRBJ2-1 provide the parts outside the CDR3, is GAGVSQSPRYKVAKRGQDVALRCDPISGHVSLFWYQQALGQGPEFLTYFQNEAQLDKSGLPSDRFFAERPEGSVSTLKIQRTQQEDSAVYLCASSTLAGGPDEQFFGPGTRLTVL.

The DNA for the CDR3 is TGCGCCAGCAGCCAGTATAGGCGGGAGGGTAAAACCGGGGAGCTGTTTTTT. It is translated as CASSQYRREGKTGELFF. V and J are TRBV4-1 and TRBJ2-2, with 9 bases aligning to TRBD2. The J segment lost 5 bases and the V segment lost 3 bases, leaving 10 bases of the junction unmatched. CDR1 and CDR2 from the germline V gene are MGHRA and YSYEKL. CDR3 size: 17 residues.

This clone was seen more than once but under ten times. The chain recombines TRBV27 with TRBJ2-7; TRBD1 matches at 7 bases. CDR1 is MNHEY, CDR2 SMNVEV, per germline (reference sequence). V gave up 2 bases and J gave up 9 bases; unmatched junction bases: 7. The CDR3 has 13 residues. The CDR3 DNA reads as TGTGCCAGCAGTTTAGACCGCCGGACAGGGCAGTACTTC. Its protein product is CASSLDRRTGQYF.

The CDR3 nucleotides are TGCGCCAGCAGCCTGGTTAGCGGGAGTTCCTACGAGCAGTACTTC. Translating it yields CASSLVSGSSYEQYF. The J gene is TRBJ2-7, the V gene TRBV5-1, with TRBD2 matching over 9 bases. CDR3 length: 15 residues. J was trimmed by 1 base and V by 4 bases; bases with no gene match: 6. Germline V gene data show CDR1 as SGHRS and CDR2 as YFSETQ.

The gene calls are TRBV11-3 and TRBJ2-1; perhaps TRBD2 as D (6 bases). Germline-derived CDR1 and CDR2 are SGHNT and YENEEA. The CDR3 totals 16 residues. With 5 bases removed from V and 5 bases from J, the gap between germline ends came to 19 bases. The DNA of the CDR3 is TGTGCCAGCAGCCCCGGTCGTGGCGGGACCAACAATGAGCAGTTCTTC. This codes for CASSPGRGGTNNEQFF. The full variable domain, rest sourced from reference TRBV11-3 and TRBJ2-1, is EAGVVQSPRYKIIEKKQPVAFWCNPISGHNTLYWYLQNLGQGPELLIRYENEEAVDDSQLPKDRFSAERLKGVDSTLKIQPAELGDSAVYLCASSPGRGGTNNEQFFGPGTRLTVL.

V usage is TRBV20-1 and J usage is TRBJ2-7; no definite D call. CDR1 and CDR2 from the germline V gene are DFQATT and SNEGSKA (reference sequence). The CDR3 sequence is 11 residues long. The V gene lost 3 bases and the J gene lost 6 bases, with 9 bases spanning the gap. The CDR3 spells CSASYVAEQYF. The CDR3 bases are TGCAGTGCTAGTTACGTGGCCGAGCAGTACTTC.

The chain couples TRBV19 to TRBJ2-3, with TRBD1 matching over 7 bases. Germline CDR1 and CDR2: LNHDA and SQIVND (reference sequence). This CDR3 comprises 17 residues. The trim removed 5 bases at V and 3 bases at J, leaving 14 bases unmatched. This CDR3 is CASSPWTGPAGTDTQYF. In DNA, the CDR3 is TGTGCCAGTAGTCCCTGGACAGGCCCCGCTGGGACAGATACGCAGTATTTT.

The chain has TRBV7-2 and TRBJ2-1; 7 positions agree with TRBD1. Germline assignment: CDR1 SGHTA and CDR2 FQGNSA. V dropped 6 bases and J dropped 6; count of bases not matched to a gene: 11. CDR3 length: 15 residues. Written as DNA, the CDR3 is TGTGCCAGCAGTTTCGACAGGGTCAGGGGCAATGAGCAGTTCTTC. It translates to CASSFDRVRGNEQFF.

The chain joins TRBV27 to TRBJ1-1; D remains ambiguous. The CDR3 is made up of 15 amino acids. The V end was cut by 2 bases, the J end by 1 base, with 11 bases between. Germline V gene lookup returns CDR1 MNHEY and CDR2 SMNVEV (reference sequence). CDR3 amino acids: CASSLGMTANTEAFF. The CDR3, as DNA: TGTGCCAGCAGTTTAGGGATGACTGCGAACACTGAAGCTTTCTTT.

V and J are TRBV19 and TRBJ2-1; 9 bases match TRBD1. The ends lost 9 bases at V and 5 bases at J; junction bases unmatched: 8. In germline, CDR1 is LNHDA, CDR2 SQIVND (reference sequence). The CDR3 runs to 14 residues. The CDR3 is CASRRDRANNEQFF. CDR3 nucleotide sequence: TGTGCCAGCCGCCGGGACAGGGCTAACAATGAGCAGTTCTTC.

V gene TRBV7-2 combines with J gene TRBJ2-2; TRBD2 is a possible D gene (6 bases). V was pared by 3 bases and J by 4 bases, with 12 bases between. The CDR3 is 15 amino acids. The germline gives CDR1 SGHTA, CDR2 FQGNSA. The chain's CDR3 is CASSFGGAVTGELFF. CDR3 in DNA: TGTGCCAGCAGCTTCGGGGGAGCGGTCACCGGGGAGCTGTTTTTT.

The V and J genes are TRBV5-1 and TRBJ1-2; D perhaps matches TRBD1 (5 bases). Germline assignment: CDR1 SGHRS and CDR2 YFSETQ. This CDR3 comprises 14 residues. Trimming took 0 bases from V and 3 from J, leaving 9 bases between them. The CDR3 protein is CASSLAGTHYGYTF. The CDR3, as DNA: TGCGCCAGCAGCTTGGCCGGGACCCACTATGGCTACACCTTC.

This clone was detected a few times. The chain carries TRBV27 and TRBJ1-2; possibly TRBD1 for D (5 bases). Trimming left V 1 base short and J 4 bases short, with 22 bases between. Germline CDR1 MNHEY, CDR2 SMNVEV (reference sequence). This CDR3 is 18 amino acids long. DNA of the CDR3: TGTGCCAGCAGTTTATTTGCCCGTGGGCCCACAAGGGGCTATGGCTACACCTTC. Its protein is CASSLFARGPTRGYGYTF.